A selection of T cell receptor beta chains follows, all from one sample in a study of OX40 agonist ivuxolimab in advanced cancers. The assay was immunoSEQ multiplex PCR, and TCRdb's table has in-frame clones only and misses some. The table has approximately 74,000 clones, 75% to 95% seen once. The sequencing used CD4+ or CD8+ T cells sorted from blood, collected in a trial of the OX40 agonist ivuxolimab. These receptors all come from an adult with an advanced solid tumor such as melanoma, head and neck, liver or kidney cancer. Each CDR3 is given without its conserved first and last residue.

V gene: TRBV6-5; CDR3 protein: ASSQTGANTEAF
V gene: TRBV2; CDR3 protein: ASSRRDREKLF
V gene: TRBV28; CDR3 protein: AGRPQGTYEQY
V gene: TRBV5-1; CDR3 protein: ASSLRGISGSVRKYNEQF
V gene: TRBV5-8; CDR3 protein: ASSPRREQLF
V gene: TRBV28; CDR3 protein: ASVLYNEQF
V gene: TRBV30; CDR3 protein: AWSGKKGLTYEQY
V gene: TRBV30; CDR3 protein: AWSVWTGGGYGYT
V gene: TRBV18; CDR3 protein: ASSPGPLPTGELF
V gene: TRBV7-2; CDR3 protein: ASSLGSGQGVWEQY
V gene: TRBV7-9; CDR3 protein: ASSTGLAGPTDTQY
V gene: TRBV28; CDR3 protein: ASSFIQGQGEQY
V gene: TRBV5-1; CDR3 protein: ASSPAGGQETQY
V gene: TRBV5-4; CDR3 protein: ASSLERRGYT
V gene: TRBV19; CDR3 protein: ASSRRSDPGYEQY
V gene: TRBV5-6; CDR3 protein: ASSPDLGSNYGYT
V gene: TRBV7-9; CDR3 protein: AIAIGTTDTQY
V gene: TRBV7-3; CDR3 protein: ASSLQTGKGYEQY
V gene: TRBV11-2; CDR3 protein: ASSSVTTLSYEQY
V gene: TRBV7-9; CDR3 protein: ASSLASGVGTDTQY
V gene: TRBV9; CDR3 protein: ASSEGTGSEQY
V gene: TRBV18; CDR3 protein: ASSPAPRTSGSIGSNNEQF
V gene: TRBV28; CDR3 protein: ASRQGGNQPQH
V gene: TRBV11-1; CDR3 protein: ASSPGGSTYGAF
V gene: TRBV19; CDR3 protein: ASRLTTTNEKLF
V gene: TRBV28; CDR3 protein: ASKSSGRAVGLDTQY
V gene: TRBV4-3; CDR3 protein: ASSQDQGGTGELF
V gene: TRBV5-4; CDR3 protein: ASSLGLRRELF
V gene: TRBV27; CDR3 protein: ASRGTGGYYGYT
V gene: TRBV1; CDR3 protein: TSSGAGTITDTQY